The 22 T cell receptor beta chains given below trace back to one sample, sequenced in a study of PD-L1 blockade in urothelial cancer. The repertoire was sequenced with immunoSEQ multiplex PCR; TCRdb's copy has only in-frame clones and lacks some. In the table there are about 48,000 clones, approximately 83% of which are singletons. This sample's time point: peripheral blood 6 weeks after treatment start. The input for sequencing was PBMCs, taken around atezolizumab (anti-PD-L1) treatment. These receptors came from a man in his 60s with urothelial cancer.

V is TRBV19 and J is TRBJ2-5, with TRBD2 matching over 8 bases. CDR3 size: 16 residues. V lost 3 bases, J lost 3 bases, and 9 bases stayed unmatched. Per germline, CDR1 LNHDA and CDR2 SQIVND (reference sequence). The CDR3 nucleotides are TGTGCCAGTAGTATGACCCAGCGGGGGCAGAAAGAGACCCAGTACTTC. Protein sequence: CASSMTQRGQKETQYF.

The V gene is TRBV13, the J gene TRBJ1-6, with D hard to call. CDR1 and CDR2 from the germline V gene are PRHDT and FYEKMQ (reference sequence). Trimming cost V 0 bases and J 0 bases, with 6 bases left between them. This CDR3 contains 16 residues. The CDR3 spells CASSLGQSSYNSPLHF. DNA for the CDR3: TGTGCCAGCAGCTTAGGACAGAGCTCCTATAATTCACCCCTCCACTTT.

CDR3 bases: TGTGCCAGTAGTATTCATTCGGGGGGCGGGTCAGATACGCAGTATTTT. Protein: CASSIHSGGGSDTQYF. The chain recombines TRBV19 with TRBJ2-3; D is possibly TRBD2 (7 bases). V was cut by 3 bases and J by 4 bases, with 17 bases left in between. Germline CDR1 reads LNHDA; CDR2 reads SQIVND (reference sequence). This CDR3 spans 16 amino acids.

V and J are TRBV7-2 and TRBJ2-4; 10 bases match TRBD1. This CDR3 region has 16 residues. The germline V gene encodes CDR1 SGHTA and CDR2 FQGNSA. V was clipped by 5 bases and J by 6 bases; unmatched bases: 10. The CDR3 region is CASSKRDRGRGNIQYF. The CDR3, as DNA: TGTGCCAGCAGCAAAAGGGACAGGGGAAGAGGAAACATTCAGTACTTC.

The CDR3 DNA reads as TGTGCCAGCAGATTAGACAGGGCTGGGGCCAACGTCCTGACTTTC. Translation gives CASRLDRAGANVLTF. The rearrangement joins TRBV2 to TRBJ2-6; TRBD1 matches 7 bases. V shed 6 bases, J shed 2 bases, and the junction held 4 bases outside the gene matches. CDR1 and CDR2 from the germline V gene are SNHLY and FYNNEI. The CDR3 is 15 residues long. The entire variable domain, with the rest obtained from reference TRBV2 and TRBJ2-6, is as follows: EPEVTQTPSHQVTQMGQEVILRCVPISNHLYFYWYRQILGQKVEFLVSFYNNEISEKSEIFDDQFSVERPDGSNFTLKIRSTKLEDSAMYFCASRLDRAGANVLTFGAGSRLTVL.

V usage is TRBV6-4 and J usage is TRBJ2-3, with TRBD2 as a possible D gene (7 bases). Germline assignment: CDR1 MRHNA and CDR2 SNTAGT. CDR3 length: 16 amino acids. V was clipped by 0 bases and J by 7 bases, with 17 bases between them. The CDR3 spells CASSDSAGASFNTQYF. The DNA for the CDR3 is TGTGCCAGCAGTGACTCCGCGGGGGCCTCCTTCAATACGCAGTATTTT.

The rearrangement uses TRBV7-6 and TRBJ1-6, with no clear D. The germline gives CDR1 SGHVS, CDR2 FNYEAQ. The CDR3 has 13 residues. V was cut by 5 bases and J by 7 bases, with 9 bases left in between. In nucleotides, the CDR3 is TGTGCCAGCAGCCCCGGGGTGAATTCACCCCTCCACTTT. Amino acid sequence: CASSPGVNSPLHF.

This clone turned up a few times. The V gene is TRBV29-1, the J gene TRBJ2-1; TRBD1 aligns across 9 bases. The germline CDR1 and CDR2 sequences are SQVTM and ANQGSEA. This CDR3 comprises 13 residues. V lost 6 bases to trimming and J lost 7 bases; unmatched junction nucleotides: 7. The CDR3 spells CSVSTGGENEQFF. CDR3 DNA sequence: TGCAGCGTCTCTACAGGGGGCGAGAATGAGCAGTTCTTC.

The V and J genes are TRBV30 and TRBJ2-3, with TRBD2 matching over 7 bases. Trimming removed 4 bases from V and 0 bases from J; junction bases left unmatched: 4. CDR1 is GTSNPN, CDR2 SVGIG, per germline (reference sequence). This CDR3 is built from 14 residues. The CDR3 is CAWKGGVSTDTQYF. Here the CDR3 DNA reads TGTGCCTGGAAGGGAGGGGTCAGCACAGATACGCAGTATTTT.

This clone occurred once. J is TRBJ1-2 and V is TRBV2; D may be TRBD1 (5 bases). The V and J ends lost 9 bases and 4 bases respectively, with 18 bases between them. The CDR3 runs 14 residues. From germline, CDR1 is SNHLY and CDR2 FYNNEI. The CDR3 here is CARGGSGVGYGYTF. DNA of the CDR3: TGTGCCAGGGGGGGGTCTGGCGTCGGCTATGGCTACACCTTC.

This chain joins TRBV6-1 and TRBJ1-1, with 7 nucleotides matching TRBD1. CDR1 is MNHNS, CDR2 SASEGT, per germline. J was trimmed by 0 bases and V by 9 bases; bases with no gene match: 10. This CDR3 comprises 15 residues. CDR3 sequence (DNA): TGTGCCAGGCCCCCGGGACAGCTTTTGAACACTGAAGCTTTCTTT. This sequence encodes CARPPGQLLNTEAFF.

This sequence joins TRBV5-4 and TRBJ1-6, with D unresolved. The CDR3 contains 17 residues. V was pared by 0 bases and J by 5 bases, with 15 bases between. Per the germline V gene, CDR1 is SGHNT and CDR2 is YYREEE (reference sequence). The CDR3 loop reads CASSLDGISTNNSPLHF. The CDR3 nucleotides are TGTGCCAGCAGCTTGGACGGGATTTCCACCAATAATTCACCCCTCCACTTT.

CDR3 nucleotides: TGTGCCGTCAAGACAGGGCTCGGGGAGCAGTACTTC. This gives the protein CAVKTGLGEQYF. This chain uses TRBV6-5 with TRBJ2-7, with 7 bases matching TRBD1. The CDR3 totals 12 residues. Per germline, CDR1 MNHEY and CDR2 SVGAGI. V trimming: 11 bases; J trimming: 7 bases; junction bases outside the gene matches: 11.

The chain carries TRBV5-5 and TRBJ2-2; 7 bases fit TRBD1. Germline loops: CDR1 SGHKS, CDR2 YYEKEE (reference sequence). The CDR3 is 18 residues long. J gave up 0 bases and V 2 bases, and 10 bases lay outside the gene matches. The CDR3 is CASSLARRQGANTGELFF. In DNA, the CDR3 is TGTGCCAGCAGCTTAGCTCGAAGACAGGGCGCGAACACCGGGGAGCTGTTTTTT. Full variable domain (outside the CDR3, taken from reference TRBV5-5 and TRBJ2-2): DAGVTQSPTHLIKTRGQQVTLRCSPISGHKSVSWYQQVLGQGPQFIFQYYEKEERGRGNFPDRFSARQFPNYSSELNVNALLLGDSALYLCASSLARRQGANTGELFFGEGSRLTVL.

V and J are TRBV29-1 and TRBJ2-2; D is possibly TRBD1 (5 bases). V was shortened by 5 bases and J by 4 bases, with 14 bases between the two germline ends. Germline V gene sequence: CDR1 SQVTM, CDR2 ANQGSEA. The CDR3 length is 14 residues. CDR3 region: CSVLVGASTGELFF. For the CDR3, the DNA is TGCAGCGTTCTTGTTGGGGCTAGCACCGGGGAGCTGTTTTTT.

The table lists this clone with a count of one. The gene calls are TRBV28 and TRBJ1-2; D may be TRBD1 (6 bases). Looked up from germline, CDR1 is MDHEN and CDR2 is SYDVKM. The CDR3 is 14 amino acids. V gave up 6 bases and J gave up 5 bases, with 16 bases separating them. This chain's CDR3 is CASRLSLQGYGYTF. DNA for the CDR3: TGTGCCAGCAGATTAAGCTTACAGGGTTATGGCTACACCTTC.

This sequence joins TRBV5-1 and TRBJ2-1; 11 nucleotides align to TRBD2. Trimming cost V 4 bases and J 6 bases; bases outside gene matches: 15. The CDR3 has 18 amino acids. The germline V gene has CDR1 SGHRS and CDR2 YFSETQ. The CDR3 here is CASSTGQVAGGTLNEQFF. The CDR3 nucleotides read TGCGCCAGCAGCACTGGACAGGTAGCGGGGGGGACTCTCAATGAGCAGTTCTTC.

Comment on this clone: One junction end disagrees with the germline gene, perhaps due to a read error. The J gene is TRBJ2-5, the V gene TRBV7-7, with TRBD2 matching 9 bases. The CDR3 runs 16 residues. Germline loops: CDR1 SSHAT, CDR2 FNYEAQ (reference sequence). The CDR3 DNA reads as TGTGCTAGCAGCTTAGTAGGGTCTAGCGGGGCAGAGACCCAGTACTTC. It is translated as CASSLVGSSGAETQYF. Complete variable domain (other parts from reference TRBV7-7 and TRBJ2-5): GAGVSQSPRYKVTKRGQDVTLRCDPISSHATLYWYQQALGQGPEFLTYFNYEAQPDKSGLPSDRFSAERPEGSISTLTIQRTEQRDSAMYRCASSLVGSSGAETQYFGPGTRLLVL.

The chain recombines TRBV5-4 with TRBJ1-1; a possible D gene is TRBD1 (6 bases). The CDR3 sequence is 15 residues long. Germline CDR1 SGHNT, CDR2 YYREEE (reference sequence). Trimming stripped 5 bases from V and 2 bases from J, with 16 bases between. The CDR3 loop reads CASSRRDTPNTEAFF. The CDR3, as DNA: TGTGCCAGCAGTCGCCGGGACACCCCTAACACTGAAGCTTTCTTT.

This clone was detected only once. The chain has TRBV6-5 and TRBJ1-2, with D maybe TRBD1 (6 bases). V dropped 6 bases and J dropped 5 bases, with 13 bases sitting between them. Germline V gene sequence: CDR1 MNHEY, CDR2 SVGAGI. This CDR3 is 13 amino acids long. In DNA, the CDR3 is TGTGCCAGCAGGACGCCAGGGGCGTATGGCTACACCTTC. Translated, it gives CASRTPGAYGYTF.

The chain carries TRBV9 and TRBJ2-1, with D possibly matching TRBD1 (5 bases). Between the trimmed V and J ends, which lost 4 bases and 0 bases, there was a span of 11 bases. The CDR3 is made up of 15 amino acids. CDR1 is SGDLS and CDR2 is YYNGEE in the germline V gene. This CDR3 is CASSYDSSSYNEQFF. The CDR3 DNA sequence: TGTGCCAGCAGCTACGACAGCAGCTCCTACAATGAGCAGTTCTTC.

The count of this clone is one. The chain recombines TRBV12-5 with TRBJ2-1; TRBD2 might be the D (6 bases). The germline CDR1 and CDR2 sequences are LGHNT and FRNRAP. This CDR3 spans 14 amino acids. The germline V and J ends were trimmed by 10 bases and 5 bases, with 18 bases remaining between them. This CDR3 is CATRRDSSNNEQFF. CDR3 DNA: TGTGCTACCCGACGGGACTCCTCAAACAATGAGCAGTTCTTC. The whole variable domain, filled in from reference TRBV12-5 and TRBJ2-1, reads DARVTQTPRHKVTEMGQEVTMRCQPILGHNTVFWYRQTMMQGLELLAYFRNRAPLDDSGMPKDRFSAEMPDATLATLKIQPSEPRDSAVYFCATRRDSSNNEQFFGPGTRLTVL.